What follows are 4 T cell receptor beta chains derived from one specimen sequenced in a study of T-cell memory formation after mild COVID-19. TCRdb re-analysed the 5' RACE reads in MiXCR, keeping a single row per CDR3 protein. The repertoire holds 250,000 or so distinct CDR3 sequences, with around 17% as singletons. The specimen sequenced was PBMCs or a T cell subset sorted from them (not recorded which). Every receptor here comes from a man aged 18 to 30 who had mild COVID-19 (a few samples of this study predate the infection). Cell type and time point are not known.

This clonotype turned up a few times. This chain links TRBV6-5 with TRBJ1-4; no firm D call. The CDR3 runs 14 residues. Trimming left V 2 bases short and J 6 bases short, with 10 bases between. CDR1 is MNHEY and CDR2 is SVGAGI in the germline V gene. The CDR3 here is CASSYLRQDEKLFF. The CDR3 region has the DNA TGTGCCAGCAGTTACCTTAGGCAGGATGAAAAACTGTTTTTT.

This clonotype has a handful of counts. The rearrangement uses TRBV28 and TRBJ1-2; TRBD1 might be the D (6 bases). Trimming removed 4 bases at V and 5 bases at J, with 14 bases between. The CDR3 is made up of 14 amino acids. Germline CDR1 reads MDHEN; CDR2 reads SYDVKM. This CDR3 reads CASSSGGRTYGYTF. In DNA form, the CDR3 reads TGTGCCAGCAGTTCGGGGGGCAGAACTTATGGCTACACCTTC.

This clonotype was seen a few times. The chain links TRBV15 to TRBJ1-1; TRBD1 is a possible D gene (5 bases). V was cut by 3 bases and J by 0 bases, with 11 bases left in between. The CDR3 spans 15 residues. Germline-derived CDR1 and CDR2 are LNHNV and YYDKDF (reference sequence). As DNA, the CDR3 is TGTGCCACCAGCAGCCTAGGGACGCTGAACACTGAAGCTTTCTTT. Its protein is CATSSLGTLNTEAFF. The variable domain in full, completed from reference TRBV15 and TRBJ1-1, reads DAMVIQNPRYQVTQFGKPVTLSCSQTLNHNVMYWYQQKSSQAPKLLFHYYDKDFNNEADTPDNFQSRRPNTSFCFLDIRSPGLGDTAMYLCATSSLGTLNTEAFFGQGTRLTVV.

The gene calls are TRBV29-1 and TRBJ2-7, with D perhaps TRBD2 (6 bases). Trimming pared 5 bases from V and 3 bases from J, leaving 17 bases between. The CDR3 runs 14 residues. The germline CDR1 and CDR2 sequences are SQVTM and ANQGSEA. The CDR3 DNA reads as TGCAGCGTTAACTCGGGGGTAACATTCTACGAGCAGTACTTC. Translating it yields CSVNSGVTFYEQYF.